The subject of this entry is one T cell receptor beta chain. Antigen specificity is unknown. After removal of 8 bases from V and 4 bases from J, the junction contained 8 bases not matched to a gene. The germline V gene encodes CDR1 SNHLY and CDR2 FYNNEI. The CDR3 length is 14 residues. The record originates from a study of response to subunit inactivated influenza vaccine. Broader study findings: Each seasonal influenza vaccination recruits few new T cells, the authors suggested.

TCRdb reprocessed the RT-PCR reads with MiXCR, giving one entry per CDR3 protein. The sample shows 450,000 to 500,000 distinct CDR3 sequences, roughly 9.8% of them seen only once. The V gene is TRBV2, the J gene TRBJ2-7; 10 nucleotides agree with TRBD2. This sequence originates from a man aged 50 to 60 who received an inactivated influenza vaccine. The specimen comprised PBMCs from blood, sampled 40 to 50 days after vaccination. The CDR3 loop is CASERSSGSYEQYF. Written as DNA, the CDR3 is TGTGCCAGCGAAAGATCTAGCGGGAGTTACGAGCAGTACTTC.